Shown below are 17 T cell receptor beta chains from a single sample sequenced in a study of CD8+ T cells in alopecia areata. Following extraction, RNA underwent reverse transcription to cDNA, which served as the sequencing template. TCRdb's copy holds only in-frame clones and misses some; the assay was immunoSEQ multiplex PCR. The table has 170,000 or so clones, 58% seen once; the top ten hold roughly 12%. This sample's treatment: oral pan-JAK inhibitor, 5-10 mg twice daily. The material was CD8+ T cells sorted from blood, obtained at week 24, from a patient treated with tofacitinib. The receptors were gathered from a human donor with alopecia areata.

This clone appeared a few times. Other nucleotide sequences from this sample produce the same CDR3. V is TRBV7-9 and J is TRBJ2-7; D is unclear. Trimming removed 5 bases from V and 3 bases from J, with 5 bases in between. Looked up from germline, CDR1 is SEHNR and CDR2 is FQNEAQ (reference sequence). The CDR3 is made up of 11 amino acids. CDR3 in DNA: TGTGCCAGCAGCGCAGACTACGAGCAGTACTTC. Translating gives CASSADYEQYF.

The chain has TRBV7-9 and TRBJ2-5, with no clear D. There are 12 residues in the CDR3. Germline V gene data show CDR1 as SEHNR and CDR2 as FQNEAQ (reference sequence). The V gene lost 7 bases and the J gene lost 5 bases, with 11 bases spanning the gap. CDR3 nucleotide sequence: TGTGCCAGCACACTAAGTTGGGAGACCCAGTACTTC. It is translated as CASTLSWETQYF.

The J gene is TRBJ2-3, the V gene TRBV9, with 10 bases that match TRBD2. This CDR3 has 13 amino acids. V shed 6 bases, J shed 14 bases, and the junction held 12 bases outside the gene matches. The V gene's germline CDR1 is SGDLS and CDR2 YYNGEE. The CDR3, as DNA: TGTGCCAGCACCTATTACGCGGGACTAGCGTTGTATTTT. It is translated as CASTYYAGLALYF.

In this sample, this clone turned up a few times. CDR3 sequence reads: CASSQDAWDRASYEQYF. CDR3 sequence (DNA): TGCGCCAGCAGCCAAGATGCATGGGACAGGGCGTCCTACGAGCAGTACTTC. This chain uses TRBV4-1 with TRBJ2-7; TRBD1 aligns across 9 bases. The junction had 7 bases not matched to a gene; V was cut back by 0 bases and J by 1 base. The CDR3 spans 17 residues. CDR1 and CDR2 (germline): MGHRA, YSYEKL.

This clone has more than one count but fewer than ten. V usage is TRBV4-1 and J usage is TRBJ1-2; 9 bases map to TRBD1. Germline V lookup: CDR1 MGHRA, CDR2 YSYEKL. CDR3 length: 13 amino acids. V shed 5 bases and J 2 bases; nucleotides not matched to a gene: 0. CDR3 protein: CASSDRGNYGYTF. The CDR3 DNA follows: TGCGCCAGCAGCGACAGGGGGAACTATGGCTACACCTTC.

This clone was seen a handful of times. Other DNA sequences in this specimen translate into the identical CDR3. This chain connects TRBV2 to TRBJ2-5; a possible D gene is TRBD2 (5 bases). The CDR3 runs to 13 residues. Germline loops: CDR1 SNHLY, CDR2 FYNNEI. V was trimmed by 3 bases and J by 1 base, leaving 6 bases between them. DNA of the CDR3: TGTGCCAGCAGTGACGGGGTCCAAGAGACCCAGTACTTC. Translated: CASSDGVQETQYF.

This chain links TRBV10-3 with TRBJ2-7; tentatively, D is TRBD1 (5 bases). In germline, CDR1 is ENHRY, CDR2 SYGVKD. This CDR3 contains 14 residues. V lost 10 bases and J lost 0, with 16 bases in between. CDR3 loop: CATIYRLSSYEQYF. As DNA, the CDR3 is TGTGCCACCATATACAGGTTATCCTCCTACGAGCAGTACTTC.

The count of this clone is one. J is TRBJ2-1 and V is TRBV14; perhaps TRBD2 as D (5 bases). The V end was cut by 1 base, the J end by 0 bases, with 10 bases between. The CDR3 consists of 16 residues. CDR1 and CDR2 (germline): SGHDN, FVKESK. This CDR3 is CASSQAGYSSYNEQFF. CDR3 DNA sequence: TGTGCCAGCAGCCAAGCGGGGTACAGCTCCTACAATGAGCAGTTCTTC.

The genes are TRBV5-1 and TRBJ2-7; D is uncertain. Trimming removed 7 bases from V and 0 bases from J, with 11 bases in between. The CDR3 length is 13 residues. Germline V gives CDR1 SGHRS, CDR2 YFSETQ. The DNA of the CDR3 is TGCGCCAGCGGGGTCTCGAGCTCCTACGAGCAGTACTTC. It translates to CASGVSSSYEQYF.

The chain has TRBV5-4 and TRBJ2-7; no reliable D call. This CDR3 contains 14 residues. From germline, CDR1 is SGHNT and CDR2 YYREEE (reference sequence). The germline V and J ends were trimmed by 0 bases and 6 bases, with 13 bases remaining between them. CDR3 residues: CASSLGPGQGEQYF. The CDR3 DNA sequence: TGTGCCAGCAGCTTGGGCCCTGGGCAAGGCGAGCAGTACTTC.

The rearrangement links TRBV2 to TRBJ2-7; D is perhaps TRBD2 (6 bases). The V end lost 6 bases, the J end lost 5 bases, and 11 bases lay between the germline ends. The length of the CDR3 is 12 residues. Germline loops: CDR1 SNHLY, CDR2 FYNNEI. The CDR3: CASRSGWDEQYF. In DNA, the CDR3 is TGTGCCAGCAGGAGCGGGTGGGACGAGCAGTACTTC.

The chain combines TRBV13 with TRBJ1-6; weak D call: TRBD1 (6 bases). The V end lost 5 bases, the J end lost 11 bases, and 19 bases lay between the germline ends. The germline V gene encodes CDR1 PRHDT and CDR2 FYEKMQ (reference sequence). This CDR3 contains 15 residues. Written as DNA, the CDR3 is TGTGCCAGCAGCACATACCGGGAGGACAGCACACCCCTCCACTTT. It encodes CASSTYREDSTPLHF.

This clone has only one observation. The chain is built from TRBV5-1 and TRBJ2-3; D call uncertain. The V end lost 4 bases, the J end lost 9 bases, and 15 bases lay between the germline ends. Germline loops: CDR1 SGHRS, CDR2 YFSETQ. The CDR3 covers 13 residues. CDR3 sequence (DNA): TGCGCCAGCAGCCCCCTGTGGGCGGACACGCAGTATTTT. This gives the protein CASSPLWADTQYF.

The chain joins TRBV7-9 to TRBJ1-1; D gene uncertain. The CDR3 has 13 amino acids. The V gene lost 1 base and the J gene lost 1 base, with 4 bases spanning the gap. Germline V gene lookup returns CDR1 SEHNR and CDR2 FQNEAQ (reference sequence). The CDR3 here is CASSLVPNTEAFF. CDR3 nucleotide sequence: TGTGCCAGCAGCTTAGTGCCGAACACTGAAGCTTTCTTT.

This clone was counted between two and nine times. This chain links TRBV29-1 with TRBJ1-2; 11 nucleotides align to TRBD1. V gave up 6 bases and J gave up 6 bases; unmatched junction bases: 6. Germline V CDR1 and CDR2: SQVTM, ANQGSEA. CDR3 length: 13 residues. CDR3 sequence: CSVDRGLSHGYTF. In DNA form, the CDR3 reads TGCAGCGTGGACAGGGGGCTCTCCCATGGCTACACCTTC.

This chain connects TRBV5-1 to TRBJ2-7; no reliable D call. There are 13 residues in the CDR3. Germline loops: CDR1 SGHRS, CDR2 YFSETQ. V was trimmed by 0 bases and J by 3 bases, leaving 7 bases between them. The CDR3 DNA sequence: TGCGCCAGCAGCTTGGCGGTCAGCTACGAGCAGTACTTC. Protein sequence: CASSLAVSYEQYF.

This clone was found a few times. This chain links TRBV7-9 with TRBJ1-5; a weak D match, TRBD1 (6 bases). The germline V and J ends were trimmed by 5 bases and 0 bases, with 8 bases remaining between them. Germline loops: CDR1 SEHNR, CDR2 FQNEAQ (reference sequence). This CDR3 contains 14 residues. The CDR3 region is CASSQQGSNQPQHF. The CDR3 DNA sequence: TGTGCCAGCAGCCAACAGGGTAGCAATCAGCCCCAGCATTTT.